The 8 T cell receptor beta chains listed next were all sequenced from one sample in a study of Ad26.COV2.S vaccination and SARS-CoV-2 variants. Treatment defined: 15 to 20 received Ad26.COV2.S at low or high dose, single or two shots; roughly five received placebo; per-sample allocation not given. Day 63 after the first vaccine or placebo injection was the time point for sampling. Produced via immunoSEQ multiplex PCR; TCRdb's table is partial and in-frame only. Of 300,000 to 450,000 clones listed, about 88% are singletons. The sample in question was peripheral blood, obtained in a trial of Ad26.COV2.S vaccine versus placebo. These receptors all stem from a person aged 18-65 years who received the Ad26.COV2.S COVID-19 vaccine or a placebo.

The V gene is TRBV5-1, the J gene TRBJ1-1; possibly TRBD1 for D (5 bases). Germline V gene lookup returns CDR1 SGHRS and CDR2 YFSETQ. The CDR3 extends over 16 amino acids. Trimming pared 1 base from V and 4 bases from J, leaving 17 bases between. The CDR3 DNA is TGCGCCAGCAGCTTGTCCATCCGGGGCAGGAGCACTGAAGCTTTCTTT. Translation: CASSLSIRGRSTEAFF.

This sequence joins TRBV6-5 and TRBJ1-1; D might be TRBD1 (6 bases). The ends were cut back, 6 bases at V and 2 bases at J, with 13 bases in the middle. The CDR3 sequence is 14 residues long. The germline gives CDR1 MNHEY, CDR2 SVGAGI. CDR3 sequence: CASRPGEFNTEAFF. The CDR3 coding sequence is TGTGCCAGCAGACCAGGGGAATTCAACACTGAAGCTTTCTTT.

This chain links TRBV4-1 with TRBJ1-5; D is unresolved. The ends were cut back, 4 bases at V and 2 bases at J, with 15 bases in the middle. CDR1 and CDR2 (germline): MGHRA, YSYEKL. This CDR3 has 16 amino acids. DNA for the CDR3: TGCGCCAGCAGCCCCTTTGGCCCCTGGGGCAATCAGCCCCAGCATTTT. It codes for CASSPFGPWGNQPQHF.

This chain uses TRBV10-3 with TRBJ2-2; 8 bases are shared with TRBD1. Germline V lookup: CDR1 ENHRY, CDR2 SYGVKD. The CDR3 sequence is 16 residues long. Trimming removed 6 bases from V and 0 bases from J; junction bases left unmatched: 6. The CDR3 nucleotides are TGTGCCATCAGGGGGGACAGGCGACCGAACACCGGGGAGCTGTTTTTT. It codes for CAIRGDRRPNTGELFF.

The chain carries TRBV5-1 and TRBJ2-7; 7 bases map to TRBD2. This CDR3 is 16 amino acids long. In germline, CDR1 is SGHRS, CDR2 YFSETQ. V shed 4 bases, J shed 2 bases, and the junction held 12 bases outside the gene matches. The CDR3 is CASSIARHGGAYEQYF. For the CDR3, the DNA is TGCGCCAGCAGCATCGCCCGACATGGGGGGGCCTACGAGCAGTACTTC.

This clone has ten or more counts. This chain links TRBV6-1 with TRBJ2-5; 8 bases are shared with TRBD1. CDR1 MNHNS and CDR2 SASEGT come from the germline V gene. Germline trimming cut 3 bases from V and 4 bases from J; bases unmatched to any gene: 10. The CDR3 consists of 16 residues. The CDR3 DNA is TGTGCCAGCAGTGAGGCAGGGGGCACGGGTGGAGAGACCCAGTACTTC. Its protein product is CASSEAGGTGGETQYF.

The chain uses TRBV14 and TRBJ2-7; possible D gene TRBD2, 5 bases. Germline CDR1 and CDR2: SGHDN and FVKESK. This CDR3 is built from 13 residues. V was clipped by 4 bases and J by 6 bases, with 13 bases between them. CDR3 nucleotides: TGTGCCAGCAGCCTTAACGGGATCCGCGAGCAGTACTTC. It translates to CASSLNGIREQYF. Supplemented by reference TRBV14 and TRBJ2-7, the full variable domain reads EAGVTQFPSHSVIEKGQTVTLRCDPISGHDNLYWYRRVMGKEIKFLLHFVKESKQDESGMPNNRFLAERTGGTYSTLKVQPAELEDSGVYFCASSLNGIREQYFGPGTRLTVT.

In this sample, this clone turned up once. The chain couples TRBV25-1 to TRBJ2-1; 9 nucleotides line up with TRBD2. Per the germline V gene, CDR1 is MGHDK and CDR2 is SYGVNS. J lost 4 bases, V lost 7 bases, and 5 bases had no gene match. CDR3 length equals 14 residues. The CDR3 DNA reads as TGTGCCAGCATTAGCGGGGGAACATACAATGAGCAGTTCTTC. Protein product: CASISGGTYNEQFF.